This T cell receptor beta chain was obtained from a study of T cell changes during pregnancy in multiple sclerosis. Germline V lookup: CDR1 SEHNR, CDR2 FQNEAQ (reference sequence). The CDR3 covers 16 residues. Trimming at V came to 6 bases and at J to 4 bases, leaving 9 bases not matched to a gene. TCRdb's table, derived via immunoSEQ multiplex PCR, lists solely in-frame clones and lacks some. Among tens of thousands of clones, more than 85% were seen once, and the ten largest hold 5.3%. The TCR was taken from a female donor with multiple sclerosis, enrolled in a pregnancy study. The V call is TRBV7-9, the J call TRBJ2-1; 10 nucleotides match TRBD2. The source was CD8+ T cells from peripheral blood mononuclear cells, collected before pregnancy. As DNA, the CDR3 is TGTGCCAGCAGGCGAGGCGGACTAGCGGAATACAATGAGCAGTTCTTC. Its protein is CASRRGGLAEYNEQFF.